Below, 11 T cell receptor beta chains from the same sample are listed, as sequenced in a study of blood T cell repertoires in COVID-19. Sequencing was performed with immunoSEQ multiplex PCR; in TCRdb, only in-frame clones are kept and a portion is missing. The data show 200,000 to 300,000 clones, 84% seen once. Input material: peripheral blood. The receptors were gathered from a man in his forties or fifties with acute or convalescent COVID-19.

The chain recombines TRBV5-4 with TRBJ2-5; the match to TRBD1 covers 8 bases. V was pared by 7 bases and J by 3 bases, with 2 bases of the junction left unmatched. Germline-derived CDR1 and CDR2 are SGHNT and YYREEE (reference sequence). The CDR3 is made up of 12 amino acids. The CDR3 nucleotides read TGTGCCAGCGTGGACAGGGAAGAGACCCAGTACTTC. It codes for CASVDREETQYF.

This chain connects TRBV5-5 to TRBJ1-1, with D maybe TRBD1 (5 bases). Germline assignment: CDR1 SGHKS and CDR2 YYEKEE (reference sequence). V lost 4 bases and J 3 bases, leaving 13 bases between the germline ends. CDR3 length: 14 amino acids. This CDR3 reads CASSLQQGYTEAFF. Written as DNA, the CDR3 is TGTGCCAGCAGCCTACAGCAGGGCTACACTGAAGCTTTCTTT.

In this sample, this clone turned up once. The chain recombines TRBV5-1 with TRBJ1-4, with D unresolved. The CDR3 consists of 15 residues. V lost 7 bases to trimming and J lost 8 bases, with 21 bases between them. Germline CDR1 is SGHRS and CDR2 is YFSETQ. CDR3 DNA: TGCGCCAGCCGAGCAACCGGGAGCGCAGGCGAAAAACTGTTTTTT. This translates into CASRATGSAGEKLFF.

This chain connects TRBV6-5 to TRBJ1-5; D perhaps matches TRBD1 (5 bases). In germline, CDR1 is MNHEY, CDR2 SVGAGI. The CDR3 consists of 15 residues. Trimming removed 6 bases from V and 2 bases from J, with 14 bases in between. CDR3 sequence reads: CASRPLGGGNQPQHF. CDR3 coding DNA: TGTGCCAGCAGGCCGCTGGGGGGAGGCAATCAGCCCCAGCATTTT.

This chain joins TRBV6-5 and TRBJ2-2; no definite D call. The CDR3 is 14 amino acids. The ends were cut back, 6 bases at V and 3 bases at J, with 11 bases in the middle. CDR1 and CDR2 (germline): MNHEY, SVGAGI. Here the CDR3 reads CASRPSRDTGELFF. The CDR3 DNA sequence: TGTGCCAGCAGGCCCTCCCGGGACACCGGGGAGCTGTTTTTT.

V is TRBV9 and J is TRBJ2-1; 9 nucleotides line up with TRBD1. Germline V gives CDR1 SGDLS, CDR2 YYNGEE. V trimming: 0 bases; J trimming: 6 bases; junction bases outside the gene matches: 10. The CDR3 extends over 17 amino acids. The CDR3 nucleotides read TGTGCCAGCAGCGTAGATTGGGGACAGGGATACTTCAATGAGCAGTTCTTC. As protein: CASSVDWGQGYFNEQFF.

This clone was observed once. J is TRBJ2-1 and V is TRBV2; TRBD2 agrees at 12 bases. The CDR3 has 19 residues. CDR1 is SNHLY and CDR2 is FYNNEI in the germline V gene. V was pared by 5 bases and J by 4 bases, with 15 bases of the junction left unmatched. CDR3 nucleotides: TGTGCCAGCAGTCCCTTGGGTAGTCCGACTAGCGGGGGATACAATGAGCAGTTCTTC. Residues: CASSPLGSPTSGGYNEQFF.

The chain joins TRBV7-3 to TRBJ2-3; no clear D gene. Germline loops: CDR1 SGHTA, CDR2 FQGTGA. Trimming took 5 bases from V and 4 from J, leaving 13 bases between them. CDR3 length: 14 amino acids. The CDR3 DNA follows: TGTGCCAGCAGCACACCCCAGACACCAGATACGCAGTATTTT. Translating gives CASSTPQTPDTQYF.

This clone has just a few counts. This chain connects TRBV7-9 to TRBJ2-2; D might be TRBD2 (5 bases). CDR1 is SEHNR and CDR2 is FQNEAQ in the germline V gene (reference sequence). The V and J ends lost 4 bases and 7 bases respectively, with 7 bases between them. This CDR3 contains 12 residues. CDR3 coding DNA: TGTGCCAGCAGCTACGGGGTCGGGGAGCTGTTTTTT. Residues: CASSYGVGELFF. The full variable domain, completed using reference TRBV7-9 and TRBJ2-2, is DTGVSQNPRHKITKRGQNVTFRCDPISEHNRLYWYRQTLGQGPEFLTYFQNEAQLEKSRLLSDRFSAERPKGSFSTLEIQRTEQGDSAMYLCASSYGVGELFFGEGSRLTVL.

The count of this clone is one. The CDR3 DNA reads TGTGCCAGCAGTTTAAGGGCCAGGGTCCGGGAGCTGTTTTTT. Protein sequence: CASSLRARVRELFF. The chain uses TRBV28 and TRBJ2-2; D is possibly TRBD1 (5 bases). The CDR3 is 14 residues long. Germline CDR1 is MDHEN and CDR2 is SYDVKM. Trimming shortened V by 2 bases and J by 9 bases, and 13 bases separated the two germline ends.

This chain joins TRBV7-9 and TRBJ2-7, with 8 nucleotides matching TRBD1. J gave up 4 bases and V 6 bases, and 5 bases lay outside the gene matches. This CDR3 region has 13 residues. Germline values: CDR1 SEHNR, CDR2 FQNEAQ (reference sequence). For the CDR3, the DNA is TGTGCCAGCAGGAGACGACAGGGGTACGAGCAGTACTTC. This translates into CASRRRQGYEQYF.